A selection of T cell receptor beta chains follows, all from one sample in a study of metastatic and nonmetastatic thyroid tumors. MiXCR reprocessed the PCR reads for TCRdb. The table records tens of thousands of clones, under 15% of them present only once. Sequencing was done on a sample of tumor tissue. The receptors stem from a female donor with papillary thyroid cancer or a benign thyroid nodule (not recorded which). Some clones in this sample may be carry-over from other donors' samples. Both conserved end residues are part of each CDR3. A D gene is named only where the DNA matches it firmly. The size entry is marked missing in some rows and otherwise reads once, few, many or a size class.

clone_size: many; v_call: TRBV30; j_call: TRBJ2-6; d_call: NA; cdr3_aa: CAWSVWGDGANVLTF; cdr3_nt: TGTGCCTGGAGTGTTTGGGGGGATGGGGCCAACGTCCTGACTTTC
clone_size: many; v_call: TRBV13; j_call: TRBJ2-7; d_call: NA; cdr3_aa: CASSLGLEQYF; cdr3_nt: TGTGCCAGCAGCTTAGGACTGGAGCAGTACTTC
clone_size: many; v_call: TRBV2; j_call: TRBJ2-7; d_call: TRBD2; cdr3_aa: CASIPGSGSRYEQYF; cdr3_nt: TGTGCCAGCATCCCGGGGAGCGGGAGTAGGTACGAGCAGTACTTC
clone_size: NA; v_call: TRBV6-1; j_call: TRBJ2-7; d_call: NA; cdr3_aa: CASSEGPCGTSSYEQYF; cdr3_nt: TGTGCCAGCAGTGAAGGTCCTTGTGGGACCTCCTCCTACGAGCAGTACTTC
clone_size: many; v_call: TRBV5-5; j_call: TRBJ2-5; d_call: NA; cdr3_aa: CASSLASFGETQYF; cdr3_nt: TGTGCCAGCAGCTTGGCATCCTTTGGAGAGACCCAGTACTTC
clone_size: many; v_call: TRBV20-1; j_call: TRBJ2-1; d_call: TRBD2; cdr3_aa: CSAHGLAGVYNEQFF; cdr3_nt: TGCAGTGCTCATGGACTAGCGGGGGTTTACAATGAGCAGTTCTTC
clone_size: NA; v_call: TRBV29-1; j_call: TRBJ2-1; d_call: NA; cdr3_aa: CSVDAEAGYNEQFF; cdr3_nt: TGCAGCGTTGATGCAGAGGCCGGTTACAATGAGCAGTTCTTC
clone_size: many; v_call: TRBV20-1; j_call: TRBJ2-7; d_call: TRBD2; cdr3_aa: CSAIPRSGNSYEQYF; cdr3_nt: TGCAGTGCTATTCCCCGGAGCGGGAACTCCTACGAGCAGTACTTC
clone_size: many; v_call: TRBV28; j_call: TRBJ1-4; d_call: NA; cdr3_aa: CASSFRVGRFNEKLFF; cdr3_nt: TGTGCCAGCAGTTTCCGGGTAGGCAGATTTAATGAAAAACTGTTTTTT
clone_size: many; v_call: TRBV5-6; j_call: TRBJ2-6; d_call: TRBD1; cdr3_aa: CASSFVRGSGANVLTF; cdr3_nt: TGTGCCAGCAGCTTCGTCAGGGGGTCTGGGGCCAACGTCCTGACTTTC
clone_size: few; v_call: TRBV6-4; j_call: TRBJ2-6; d_call: NA; cdr3_aa: CASSTPPASGANVLTF; cdr3_nt: TGTGCCAGCAGTACCCCCCCCGCCTCTGGGGCCAACGTACTGACTTTC
clone_size: many; v_call: TRBV6-6; j_call: TRBJ1-2; d_call: TRBD1; cdr3_aa: CASSYSRGGANYGYTF; cdr3_nt: TGTGCCAGCAGTTACTCGAGAGGGGGCGCTAACTATGGCTACACCTTC
clone_size: many; v_call: TRBV7-6; j_call: TRBJ2-1; d_call: NA; cdr3_aa: CASSFSGLEQFF; cdr3_nt: TGTGCCAGCAGCTTCTCCGGACTCGAGCAGTTCTTC
clone_size: many; v_call: TRBV6-4; j_call: TRBJ1-1; d_call: TRBD1; cdr3_aa: CASIKTGSYRAFF; cdr3_nt: TGTGCCAGCATTAAGACAGGGTCTTATAGAGCTTTCTTT
clone_size: many; v_call: TRBV2; j_call: TRBJ1-1; d_call: NA; cdr3_aa: CASSYEVGEAFF; cdr3_nt: TGTGCCAGCAGTTACGAGGTGGGCGAAGCTTTCTTT
clone_size: medium-sized; v_call: TRBV12-3/TRBV12-4; j_call: TRBJ2-7; d_call: NA; cdr3_aa: CASSLYSGTSYEQYF; cdr3_nt: TGTGCCAGCAGTTTATATTCGGGGACATCCTACGAGCAGTACTTC
clone_size: few; v_call: TRBV5-1; j_call: TRBJ2-5; d_call: NA; cdr3_aa: CASSSHHGNQETQYF; cdr3_nt: TGCGCCAGCAGCTCCCATCACGGGAACCAAGAGACCCAGTACTTC
clone_size: few; v_call: TRBV6-1; j_call: TRBJ2-5; d_call: NA; cdr3_aa: CASKQQGTQETQYF; cdr3_nt: TGTGCCAGCAAGCAGCAGGGGACGCAAGAGACCCAGTACTTC
clone_size: many; v_call: TRBV19; j_call: TRBJ1-2; d_call: TRBD1; cdr3_aa: CASSDRTGLNGYTF; cdr3_nt: TGTGCCAGTAGTGATCGGACAGGGCTGAATGGCTACACCTTC
clone_size: many; v_call: TRBV20-1; j_call: TRBJ2-2; d_call: NA; cdr3_aa: CSVSYGTTPGELFF; cdr3_nt: TGCAGTGTTTCTTACGGGACGACCCCCGGGGAGCTGTTTTTT
clone_size: many; v_call: TRBV28; j_call: TRBJ2-7; d_call: NA; cdr3_aa: CASSSMGVRGEQYF; cdr3_nt: TGTGCCAGCAGTTCGATGGGGGTAAGGGGAGAGCAGTACTTC
clone_size: many; v_call: TRBV7-3; j_call: TRBJ2-1; d_call: NA; cdr3_aa: CASSQGNEQFF; cdr3_nt: TGTGCCAGCAGCCAAGGGAATGAGCAGTTCTTC
clone_size: NA; v_call: TRBV3-1; j_call: TRBJ1-1; d_call: TRBD1; cdr3_aa: CASSDSDRGNTEAFF; cdr3_nt: TGTGCCAGCAGCGATTCTGACAGGGGGAACACTGAAGCTTTCTTT
clone_size: many; v_call: TRBV7-8; j_call: TRBJ1-1; d_call: NA; cdr3_aa: CASSLEGPLTGLAFF; cdr3_nt: TGTGCCAGCAGCTTAGAGGGGCCCCTTACAGGGCTAGCTTTCTTT
clone_size: few; v_call: TRBV28; j_call: TRBJ2-7; d_call: NA; cdr3_aa: CASRYMGFEHYEQYF; cdr3_nt: TGTGCCAGCAGGTATATGGGGTTCGAGCACTACGAGCAGTACTTC
clone_size: many; v_call: TRBV5-1; j_call: TRBJ2-1; d_call: TRBD2; cdr3_aa: CASSLAGLAVLNNEQFF; cdr3_nt: TGCGCCAGCAGCTTGGCGGGACTAGCGGTCCTAAATAATGAGCAGTTCTTC
clone_size: many; v_call: TRBV11-3; j_call: TRBJ2-1; d_call: NA; cdr3_aa: CASSSRVEQFF; cdr3_nt: TGTGCCAGCAGCTCTAGAGTTGAGCAGTTCTTC
clone_size: many; v_call: TRBV10-3; j_call: TRBJ2-1; d_call: NA; cdr3_aa: CAISESRGGRTYNEQFF; cdr3_nt: TGTGCCATCAGTGAGTCTAGGGGGGGCAGGACCTACAATGAGCAGTTCTTC
clone_size: NA; v_call: TRBV11-1; j_call: TRBJ1-1; d_call: NA; cdr3_aa: CASSKPGQGRNTEAFF; cdr3_nt: TGTGCCAGCAGCAAACCGGGACAAGGGAGGAACACTGAAGCTTTCTTT
clone_size: many; v_call: TRBV27; j_call: TRBJ2-2; d_call: NA; cdr3_aa: CASSLPSNTGELFF; cdr3_nt: TGTGCCAGCAGTTTACCCTCGAACACCGGGGAGCTGTTTTTT
clone_size: many; v_call: TRBV12-3/TRBV12-4; j_call: TRBJ2-7; d_call: NA; cdr3_aa: CASSLFAGNYEQYF; cdr3_nt: TGTGCCAGCAGTTTATTCGCAGGGAACTACGAGCAGTACTTC
clone_size: many; v_call: TRBV5-1; j_call: TRBJ2-1; d_call: TRBD2; cdr3_aa: CASSILREGGNEQFF; cdr3_nt: TGCGCCAGCTCGATACTGCGGGAGGGGGGCAATGAGCAGTTCTTC
clone_size: many; v_call: TRBV10-1; j_call: TRBJ2-5; d_call: NA; cdr3_aa: CASSEGGTPQETQYF; cdr3_nt: TGCGCCAGCAGTGAAGGAGGGACGCCTCAAGAGACCCAGTACTTC
clone_size: many; v_call: TRBV30; j_call: TRBJ1-1; d_call: NA; cdr3_aa: CAWSKDVVGTEAFF; cdr3_nt: TGTGCCTGGAGCAAAGACGTGGTGGGCACTGAAGCTTTCTTT
clone_size: many; v_call: TRBV5-1; j_call: TRBJ2-1; d_call: TRBD2; cdr3_aa: CASSPWTSGSKNEQFF; cdr3_nt: TGCGCCAGCAGCCCCTGGACTAGCGGGAGTAAGAATGAGCAGTTCTTC
clone_size: few; v_call: TRBV5-4; j_call: TRBJ2-5; d_call: TRBD2; cdr3_aa: CASSPTSGPLQETQYF; cdr3_nt: TGTGCCAGCAGCCCGACTAGCGGGCCTCTCCAAGAGACCCAGTACTTC
clone_size: many; v_call: TRBV20-1; j_call: TRBJ2-7; d_call: TRBD1; cdr3_aa: CSARAPPRDRVSYEQYF; cdr3_nt: TGCAGTGCTAGAGCACCCCCCCGCGACAGGGTATCCTACGAGCAGTACTTC
clone_size: many; v_call: TRBV15; j_call: TRBJ1-1; d_call: NA; cdr3_aa: CATSRSTEAFF; cdr3_nt: TGTGCCACCAGCAGAAGCACTGAAGCTTTCTTT
clone_size: many; v_call: TRBV27; j_call: TRBJ1-2; d_call: TRBD1; cdr3_aa: CASSFLGTANYGYTF; cdr3_nt: TGTGCCAGCAGTTTTTTAGGGACAGCTAACTATGGCTACACCTTC
clone_size: many; v_call: TRBV7-7; j_call: TRBJ2-7; d_call: NA; cdr3_aa: CASSFSYSYPMYEQYF; cdr3_nt: TGTGCTAGCAGCTTTTCATACAGCTACCCTATGTACGAGCAGTACTTC
clone_size: NA; v_call: TRBV20-1; j_call: TRBJ2-2; d_call: TRBD1; cdr3_aa: CSASLNRGNTGELFF; cdr3_nt: TGCAGTGCTAGCCTTAACAGGGGGAACACCGGGGAGCTGTTTTTT
clone_size: NA; v_call: TRBV7-6; j_call: TRBJ2-3; d_call: TRBD2; cdr3_aa: CASSLAGLLGYNTQYF; cdr3_nt: TGTGCCAGCAGCTTAGCGGGACTATTGGGCTACAATACGCAGTATTTT
clone_size: many; v_call: TRBV27; j_call: TRBJ1-4; d_call: TRBD1; cdr3_aa: CASSPRTGRDEKLFF; cdr3_nt: TGTGCCAGCAGTCCTCGGACAGGGAGAGATGAAAAACTGTTTTTT
clone_size: many; v_call: TRBV20-1; j_call: TRBJ2-7; d_call: TRBD2; cdr3_aa: CSARSPKSGSFPLEQYF; cdr3_nt: TGCAGTGCTCGTTCCCCGAAAAGCGGGAGCTTCCCCCTCGAGCAGTACTTC
clone_size: many; v_call: TRBV20-1; j_call: TRBJ2-7; d_call: NA; cdr3_aa: CSASKTAEGQYF; cdr3_nt: TGCAGTGCTAGTAAGACCGCAGAGGGGCAGTACTTC
clone_size: many; v_call: TRBV20-1; j_call: TRBJ2-1; d_call: TRBD2; cdr3_aa: CSAGGLSGSQSDGNEQFF; cdr3_nt: TGCAGTGCGGGCGGGCTTAGCGGGAGTCAATCCGATGGCAATGAGCAGTTCTTC
clone_size: many; v_call: TRBV28; j_call: TRBJ1-1; d_call: NA; cdr3_aa: CASRPPGGVNTEAFF; cdr3_nt: TGTGCCAGCAGACCCCCCGGAGGGGTGAACACTGAAGCTTTCTTT
clone_size: many; v_call: TRBV5-4; j_call: TRBJ1-1; d_call: NA; cdr3_aa: CASSSGQLNTEAFF; cdr3_nt: TGTGCCAGCAGCTCGGGACAATTGAACACTGAAGCTTTCTTT
clone_size: NA; v_call: TRBV6-4; j_call: TRBJ2-1; d_call: NA; cdr3_aa: CASSDAPHNEQFF; cdr3_nt: TGTGCCAGCAGTGACGCGCCTCACAATGAGCAGTTCTTC
clone_size: many; v_call: TRBV5-1; j_call: TRBJ1-6; d_call: TRBD1; cdr3_aa: CASSLGTGAGSPLHF; cdr3_nt: TGCGCCAGCAGCTTGGGGACAGGAGCAGGTTCACCCCTCCACTTT
clone_size: many; v_call: TRBV5-1; j_call: TRBJ2-7; d_call: TRBD2; cdr3_aa: CASSRGGGPPYEQYF; cdr3_nt: TGCGCCAGCAGCCGGGGGGGAGGGCCTCCCTACGAGCAGTACTTC
clone_size: many; v_call: TRBV9; j_call: TRBJ2-1; d_call: NA; cdr3_aa: CASSPRVTGDNEQFF; cdr3_nt: TGTGCCAGCAGCCCCCGCGTGACCGGGGACAATGAGCAGTTCTTC
clone_size: many; v_call: TRBV12-3/TRBV12-4; j_call: TRBJ1-3; d_call: NA; cdr3_aa: CASSFLRNSGNTIYF; cdr3_nt: TGTGCCAGCAGTTTTTTAAGGAACTCTGGAAACACCATATATTTT
clone_size: many; v_call: TRBV24-1; j_call: TRBJ2-1; d_call: TRBD2; cdr3_aa: CATSDYSGSNYNEQFF; cdr3_nt: TGTGCCACCAGTGATTATAGCGGGAGTAATTACAATGAGCAGTTCTTC
clone_size: many; v_call: TRBV9; j_call: TRBJ2-1; d_call: TRBD2; cdr3_aa: CASSVAFGGGLEVNEQFF; cdr3_nt: TGTGCCAGCAGCGTAGCTTTCGGGGGGGGACTAGAGGTCAATGAGCAGTTCTTC